This TCR beta chain was documented in a study of T cells in tumors after PD-1 blockade. The length of the CDR3 is 12 residues. The ends were cut back, 1 base at V and 7 bases at J, with 5 bases in the middle. Clones were read by immunoSEQ multiplex PCR, and TCRdb kept only the in-frame ones, dropping some. The repertoire consists of about 47,000 clones, with just under 80% occurring once and the leading ten covering approximately 16%. The chain combines TRBV12-3 or TRBV12-4 with TRBJ1-5; D is unclear. Specimen: PBMCs, collected before anti-PD-1 treatment. The TCR sequence derives from a human donor with basal cell carcinoma. This CDR3 is CASSLGEQPQHF. CDR3 DNA: TGTGCCAGCAGTTTAGGGGAACAGCCCCAGCATTTT.